The 10 T cell receptor beta chains below all came from one sample that was sequenced in a study of T cells in women clearing cervical HPV infection (dated by TCRdb to the late 2010s). Libraries came from the immunoSEQ multiplex PCR assay. TCRdb retrieved this table from immuneACCESS and kept in-frame rearrangements only. Not all clones are present; in checked studies, unresolved V genes account for under half, and no reason is known for the remainder. The sample table records some 40,000 clones. The leading ten clones occupy about 1.2% of the sample. Source material: blood buffy coat. These receptors came from a woman aged 18 to 75 with a cervical HPV16 infection that either progressed to CIN3+ or cleared (not recorded which).

With regard to this clone: The read stops 3 residues short of the end of the CDR3; the missing end is completed from the germline J gene. V and J are TRBV29-1 and TRBJ1-2; possible D gene TRBD1, 6 bases. Germline CDR1 is SQVTM and CDR2 is ANQGSEA. CDR3 length: 11 residues. CDR3 in amino acids: CSAVTGGLYTF. Partial CDR3 DNA: TGCAGCGCTGTGACAGGTGGACTT. The entire variable domain, with the rest obtained from reference TRBV29-1 and TRBJ1-2, is as follows: SAVISQKPSRDICQRGTSLTIQCQVDSQVTMMFWYRQQPGQSLTLIATANQGSEATYESGFVIDKFPISRPNLTFSTLTVSNMSPEDSSIYLCSAVTGGLYTFGSGTRLTVV.

Concerning this clone itself: The read halts 3 residues ahead of the CDR3 end, with the missing end drawn from the germline J gene. This chain joins TRBV7-3 and TRBJ2-5; TRBD1 matches 7 bases. CDR3 length: 16 residues. Germline V CDR1 and CDR2: SGHTA, FQGTGA. The trim removed 5 bases at V and 0 bases at J, leaving 9 bases unmatched. This CDR3 is CASSPTGAPYQETQYF. CDR3 bases read: TGTGCCAGCAGCCCCACAGGGGCTCCTTACCAAGAGACC.

On this clone itself: The CDR3 is cut off 3 residues early in the read; its end comes from the germline J gene. V gene TRBV7-3 combines with J gene TRBJ2-3, with D perhaps matching TRBD2 (7 bases). The CDR3 spans 18 residues. V lost 1 base to trimming and J lost 4 bases, with 21 bases between them. Germline V gene lookup returns CDR1 SGHTA and CDR2 FQGTGA. The DNA read from the CDR3 is TGTGCCAGCAGCTTAAAAAGAAGAGGGGGGGCTTTCCCAGATACG. This codes for CASSLKRRGGAFPDT. The CDR3, in full, reads CASSLKRRGGAFPDTQYF.

Remarks on this clone: The CDR3 goes on 3 residues after the read ends, and that part is filled in from the germline J gene. The V gene is TRBV20-1, the J gene TRBJ2-2, with D perhaps matching TRBD1 or TRBD2 (6 bases each). V lost 6 bases to trimming and J lost 3 bases, with 11 bases between them. CDR3 length equals 13 residues. CDR1 is DFQATT and CDR2 is SNEGSKA in the germline V gene (reference sequence). The DNA read from the CDR3 is TGCAGTGCGGCGGGACACCACACCGGGGAG. It codes for CSAAGHHTGE. The whole CDR3 region reads CSAAGHHTGELFF.

Comment on this clone: The CDR3 end falls 3 residues outside the read, so it is completed with the germline J gene. This sequence joins TRBV28 and TRBJ2-7; possible D gene TRBD2, 6 bases. From germline, CDR1 is MDHEN and CDR2 SYDVKM. This CDR3 contains 13 residues. V was cut by 7 bases and J by 0 bases, with 10 bases left in between. The sequenced CDR3 bases are TGTGCCAGCACCCCTAGCGTCTCCTACGAG. Its protein is CASTPSVSYE. The entire CDR3 is CASTPSVSYEQYF.

CDR3 amino acids: CAGGRGGQLDNEQFF. The sequenced part of the CDR3 DNA is TGTGCCGGGGGAAGGGGGGGCCAACTCGACAATGAG. The rearrangement links TRBV12-3 or TRBV12-4 to TRBJ2-1; D is perhaps TRBD2 (7 bases). The CDR3 extends 3 residues past the end of the read, so its final part is completed from the germline J gene. The CDR3 spans 15 residues. V lost 11 bases and J 5 bases, leaving 22 bases between the germline ends.

Notes on this clone: The read terminates 3 residues before the CDR3 end, so the remaining end is supplied by the germline J gene. J is TRBJ1-5 and V is TRBV18; 10 bases line up with TRBD1. The V segment lost 9 bases and the J segment 3 bases; nucleotides outside the gene matches: 5. There are 14 residues in the CDR3. Germline V lookup: CDR1 KGHSH, CDR2 LQKENI. The CDR3 sequence is CASRGTGVNQPQHF. CDR3 bases read: TGTGCCAGTCGTGGGACAGGGGTCAATCAGCCC.

A note on this clone: The read ends 3 residues before the CDR3 terminus; that terminus is restored from the germline J gene. The rearrangement uses TRBV5-1 and TRBJ2-5; 15 bases fit TRBD2. Trimming cost V 4 bases and J 3 bases; bases outside gene matches: 4. CDR3 length equals 16 residues. CDR1 and CDR2 from the germline V gene are SGHRS and YFSETQ. The part of the CDR3 DNA that was read is TGCGCCAGCAGCACCGGACTAGCGGGGGGGAAAGAGACC. This codes for CASSTGLAGGKET. The complete CDR3 sequence is CASSTGLAGGKETQYF.

About this clone itself: Sequencing ends 3 residues short of the CDR3 end; the germline J gene provides the rest. The chain links TRBV20-1 to TRBJ2-1; 8 bases fit TRBD1. In germline, CDR1 is DFQATT, CDR2 SNEGSKA (reference sequence). V shed 6 bases and J 7 bases; nucleotides not matched to a gene: 11. The CDR3 length is 14 residues. The CDR3 loop reads CSARKGQGANEQFF. The CDR3 DNA, read in part, is TGCAGTGCCAGGAAAGGACAGGGAGCGAATGAG.

About this clone: Coverage ceases 3 residues before the CDR3 finishes, and the germline J gene fills in the end. The J gene is TRBJ2-5, the V gene TRBV2; the D is unclear. V was clipped by 4 bases and J by 3 bases, with 6 bases between them. Germline-derived CDR1 and CDR2 are SNHLY and FYNNEI. The CDR3 totals 12 residues. The CDR3 here is CASSAAEETQYF. The sequenced part of the CDR3 DNA is TGTGCCAGCAGTGCTGCGGAAGAGACC.